This T cell receptor (beta chain) was sequenced during a study of blood T cell repertoires in COVID-19. Study-level information: T cells, B-cell-depleted T cells, or PBMCs provided the cDNA or gDNA that served as material.

The CDR3 is 14 residues long. V shed 10 bases and J 3 bases; nucleotides not matched to a gene: 9. Per germline, CDR1 KGHDR and CDR2 SFDVKD. This clone was picked up a small number of times. Under the authors' procedure: Estimates of nucleated cell counts were drawn from the amplification of reference gene primers. Sequenced by immunoSEQ multiplex PCR; TCRdb stores in-frame clones only, minus some. Clone size and V and J calls were adopted from that table, with D and trimming inferred from the DNA. Of about 210,000 clones in the sample, 70% to 85% are singletons; the top ten hold around 9.5%. The chain links TRBV24-1 to TRBJ2-3; 7 bases line up with TRBD1. The clonotype originates from a man aged 45-60 years with active or convalescent COVID-19. Material for sequencing was peripheral blood. CDR3 sequence: CATSDRVETDTQYF. CDR3 in DNA: TGTGCCACTTCCGACAGGGTAGAAACAGATACGCAGTATTTT.